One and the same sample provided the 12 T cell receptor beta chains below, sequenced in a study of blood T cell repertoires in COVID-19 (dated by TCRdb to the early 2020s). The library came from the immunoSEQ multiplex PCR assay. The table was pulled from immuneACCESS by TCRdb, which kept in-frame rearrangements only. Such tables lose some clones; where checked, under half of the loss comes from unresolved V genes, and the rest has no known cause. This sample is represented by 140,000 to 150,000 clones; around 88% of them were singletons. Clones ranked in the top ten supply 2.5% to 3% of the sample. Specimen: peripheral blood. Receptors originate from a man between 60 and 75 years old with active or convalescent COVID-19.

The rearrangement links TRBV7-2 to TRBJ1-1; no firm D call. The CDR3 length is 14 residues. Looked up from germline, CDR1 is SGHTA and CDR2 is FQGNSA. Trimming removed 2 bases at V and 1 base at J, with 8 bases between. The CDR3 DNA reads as TGTGCCAGCAGCTTAAGCCGTGAGAACACTGAAGCTTTCTTT. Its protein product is CASSLSRENTEAFF.

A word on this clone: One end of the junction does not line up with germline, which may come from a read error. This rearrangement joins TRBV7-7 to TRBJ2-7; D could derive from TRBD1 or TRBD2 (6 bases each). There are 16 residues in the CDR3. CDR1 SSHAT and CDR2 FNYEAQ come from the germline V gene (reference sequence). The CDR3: CASSLGGREYGYEQYF. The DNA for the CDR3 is TGTGCTAGCAGCTTAGGGGGTCGGGAGTATGGGTACGAGCAGTACTTC.

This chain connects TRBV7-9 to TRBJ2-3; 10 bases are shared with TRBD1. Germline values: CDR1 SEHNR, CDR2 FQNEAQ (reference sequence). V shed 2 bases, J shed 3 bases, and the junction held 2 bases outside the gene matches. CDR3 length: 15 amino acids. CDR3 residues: CASSLRTGGTDTQYF. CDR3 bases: TGTGCCAGCAGCTTACGGACAGGGGGAACAGATACGCAGTATTTT.

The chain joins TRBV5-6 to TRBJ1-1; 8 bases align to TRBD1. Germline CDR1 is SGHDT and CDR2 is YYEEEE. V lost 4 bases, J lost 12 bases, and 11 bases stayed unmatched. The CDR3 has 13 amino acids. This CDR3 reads CASSPDRGIGPFF. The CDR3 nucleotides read TGTGCCAGCAGCCCCGACAGGGGCATTGGTCCTTTCTTT.

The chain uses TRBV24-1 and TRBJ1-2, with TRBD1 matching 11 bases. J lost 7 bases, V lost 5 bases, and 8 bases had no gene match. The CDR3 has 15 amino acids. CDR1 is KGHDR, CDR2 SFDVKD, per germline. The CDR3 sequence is CATSGNGQGAGGYTF. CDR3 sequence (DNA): TGTGCCACCAGTGGCAACGGACAGGGGGCGGGTGGCTACACCTTC.

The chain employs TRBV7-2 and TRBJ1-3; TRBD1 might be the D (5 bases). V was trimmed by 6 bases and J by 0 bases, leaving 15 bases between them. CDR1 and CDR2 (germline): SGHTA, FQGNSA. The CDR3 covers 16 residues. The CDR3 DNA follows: TGTGCCAGCAGTTCCCAACAGGTAGTCTCTGGAAACACCATATATTTT. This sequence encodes CASSSQQVVSGNTIYF.

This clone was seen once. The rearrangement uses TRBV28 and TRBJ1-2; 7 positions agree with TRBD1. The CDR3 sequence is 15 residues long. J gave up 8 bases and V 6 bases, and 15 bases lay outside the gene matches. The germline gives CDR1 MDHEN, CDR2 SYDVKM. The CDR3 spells CASSPSGTAFYGYTF. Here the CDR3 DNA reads TGTGCCAGCAGCCCCTCCGGGACAGCTTTTTACGGCTACACCTTC.

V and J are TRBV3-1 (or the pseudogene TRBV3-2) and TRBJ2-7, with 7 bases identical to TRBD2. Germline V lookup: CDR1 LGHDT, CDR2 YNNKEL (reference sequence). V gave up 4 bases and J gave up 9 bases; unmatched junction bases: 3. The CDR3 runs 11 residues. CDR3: CASSLGEGQYF. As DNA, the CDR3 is TGTGCCAGCAGCCTGGGGGAGGGGCAGTACTTC.

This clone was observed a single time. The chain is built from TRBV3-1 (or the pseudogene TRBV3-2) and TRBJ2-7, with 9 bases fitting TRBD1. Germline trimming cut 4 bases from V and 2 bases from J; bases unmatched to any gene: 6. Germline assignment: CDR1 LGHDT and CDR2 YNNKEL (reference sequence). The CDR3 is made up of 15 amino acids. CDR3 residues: CASSPRQGGTYEQYF. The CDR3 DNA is TGTGCCAGCAGCCCACGACAGGGGGGAACCTACGAGCAGTACTTC.

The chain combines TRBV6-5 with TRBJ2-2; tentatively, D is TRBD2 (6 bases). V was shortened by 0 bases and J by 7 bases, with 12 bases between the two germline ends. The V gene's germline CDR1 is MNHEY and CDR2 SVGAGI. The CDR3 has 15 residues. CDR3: CASSYSSGGNGELFF. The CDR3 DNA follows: TGTGCCAGCAGTTACTCTTCCGGGGGTAACGGGGAGCTGTTTTTT.

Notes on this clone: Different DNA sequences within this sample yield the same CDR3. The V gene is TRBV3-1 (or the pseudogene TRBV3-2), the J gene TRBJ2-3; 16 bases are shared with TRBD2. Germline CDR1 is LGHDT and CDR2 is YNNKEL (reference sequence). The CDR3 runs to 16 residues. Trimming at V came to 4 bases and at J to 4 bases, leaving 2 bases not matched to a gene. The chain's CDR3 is CASSPGLAGGADTQYF. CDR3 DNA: TGTGCCAGCAGCCCGGGACTAGCGGGAGGGGCAGATACGCAGTATTTT.

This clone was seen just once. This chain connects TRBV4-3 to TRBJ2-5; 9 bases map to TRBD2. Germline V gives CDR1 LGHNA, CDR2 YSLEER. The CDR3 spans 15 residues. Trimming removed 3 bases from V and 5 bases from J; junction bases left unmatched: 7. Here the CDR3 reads CASSQGSGSGETQYF. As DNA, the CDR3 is TGCGCCAGCAGCCAGGGTAGCGGGAGCGGGGAGACCCAGTACTTC.